A selection of T cell receptor beta chains follows, all from one sample in a study of radiation and T cells in renal cell carcinoma. Produced via immunoSEQ multiplex PCR; TCRdb's table is partial and in-frame only. The sample has approximately 150,000 clones; about 86% are singletons. This specimen consisted of blood, obtained from a patient whose treatment included radiotherapy and nephrectomy. These receptors all stem from a woman between 45 and 60 years old with renal cell carcinoma. The CDR3 runs from the conserved cysteine through the conserved F or W. The D gene is left open where the match is weak.

>TRBV21-1|-|TRBJ1-2
CASSTTGTVRNYGYTF
TGTGCCAGCAGCACGACCGGGACAGTACGAAACTATGGCTACACCTTC
>TRBV9|-|TRBJ2-7
CASSVGDPAYEQYF
TGTGCCAGCAGCGTAGGGGACCCCGCCTACGAGCAGTACTTC
>TRBV6-6|-|TRBJ2-7
CASRPPGAYEQYF
TGTGCCAGCAGACCCCCGGGGGCCTACGAGCAGTACTTC
>TRBV5-4|-|TRBJ1-1
CASSLKVTGTEAFF
TGTGCCAGCAGCTTGAAGGTTACAGGCACTGAAGCTTTCTTT
>TRBV2|TRBD1|TRBJ1-5
CASSDLRGDNQPQHF
TGTGCCAGCAGTGACCTCAGGGGGGACAATCAGCCCCAGCATTTT
>TRBV11-2|-|TRBJ2-5
CASSSSFRETQYF
TGTGCCAGCAGCTCCAGTTTTCGAGAGACCCAGTACTTC
>TRBV7-2|-|TRBJ1-5
CASSLGPGLNQPQHF
TGTGCCAGCAGCTTAGGCCCGGGACTAAATCAGCCCCAGCATTTT
>TRBV18|TRBD1|TRBJ1-4
CASSPRSPGGNEKLFF
TGTGCCAGCTCACCAAGGAGTCCAGGGGGTAATGAAAAACTGTTTTTT
>TRBV19|-|TRBJ2-4
CASSMSSVAKNIQYF
TGTGCCAGTAGTATGAGTAGCGTCGCCAAAAACATTCAGTACTTC
>TRBV4-3|TRBD1|TRBJ1-2
CASSQTGTGVFGYTF
TGCGCCAGCAGCCAGACCGGGACAGGGGTCTTTGGCTACACCTTC